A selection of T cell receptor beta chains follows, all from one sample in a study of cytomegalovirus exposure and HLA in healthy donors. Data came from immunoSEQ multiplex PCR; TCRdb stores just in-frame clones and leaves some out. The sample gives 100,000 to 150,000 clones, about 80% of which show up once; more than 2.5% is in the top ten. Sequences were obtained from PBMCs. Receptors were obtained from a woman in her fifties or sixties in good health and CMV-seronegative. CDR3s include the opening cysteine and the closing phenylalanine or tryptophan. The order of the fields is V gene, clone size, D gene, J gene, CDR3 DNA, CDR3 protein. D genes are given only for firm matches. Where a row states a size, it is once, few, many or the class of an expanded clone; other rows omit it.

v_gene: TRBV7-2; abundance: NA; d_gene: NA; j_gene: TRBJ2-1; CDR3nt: TGTGCCAGCAGCTTAGACATTGTAGCCCGCTACAATGAGCAGTTCTTC; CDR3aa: CASSLDIVARYNEQFF
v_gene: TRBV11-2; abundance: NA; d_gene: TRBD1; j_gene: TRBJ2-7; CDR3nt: TGTGCCAGCAGCTTAGATCTGGGGACAGGGTCCTACGAGCAGTACTTC; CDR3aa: CASSLDLGTGSYEQYF
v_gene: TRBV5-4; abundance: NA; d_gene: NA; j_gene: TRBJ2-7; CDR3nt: TGTGCCAGCAGCTTTAAGGGGTCCTCCTACGAGCAGTACTTC; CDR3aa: CASSFKGSSYEQYF
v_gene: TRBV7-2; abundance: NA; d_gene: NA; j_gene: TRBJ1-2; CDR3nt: TGTGCCAGCAGCCCGGGAGGCACTAACTATGGCTACACCTTC; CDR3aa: CASSPGGTNYGYTF
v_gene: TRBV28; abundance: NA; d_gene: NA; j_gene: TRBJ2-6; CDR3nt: TGTGCCAGCAGTTCGCTCGGCAGGGCCTCTGGGGCCAACGTCCTGACTTTC; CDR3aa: CASSSLGRASGANVLTF
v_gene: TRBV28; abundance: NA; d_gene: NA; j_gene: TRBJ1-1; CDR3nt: TGTGCCAGCATAAGAGGGAGTAGCACTGAAGCTTTCTTT; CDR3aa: CASIRGSSTEAFF
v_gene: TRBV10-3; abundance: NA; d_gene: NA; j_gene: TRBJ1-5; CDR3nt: TGTGCCATCAGTGAATCGGGGAATCAGCCCCAGCATTTT; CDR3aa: CAISESGNQPQHF
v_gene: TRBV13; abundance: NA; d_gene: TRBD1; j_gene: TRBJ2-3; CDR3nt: TGTGCCAGCAGCCCAAGGTTCTGGGACAGAGGCACAGATACGCAGTATTTT; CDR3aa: CASSPRFWDRGTDTQYF
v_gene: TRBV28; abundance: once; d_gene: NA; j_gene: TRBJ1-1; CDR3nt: TGTGCCACCAATCCTTCGGGAAGAACTGAAGCTTTCTTT; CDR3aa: CATNPSGRTEAFF
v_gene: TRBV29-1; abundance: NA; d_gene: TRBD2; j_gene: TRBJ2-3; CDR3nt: TGCAGCGTTGAAGCCCGGACTAGGGCCCCCACAGATACGCAGTATTTT; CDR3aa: CSVEARTRAPTDTQYF
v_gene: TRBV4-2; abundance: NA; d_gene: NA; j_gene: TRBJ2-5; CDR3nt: TGTGCCAGCAGCCAAGTAGCGGCTCAAGAGACCCAGTACTTC; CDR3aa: CASSQVAAQETQYF
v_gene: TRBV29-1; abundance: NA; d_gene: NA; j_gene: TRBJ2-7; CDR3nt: TGCAGCGTTGAGGCAGTTCCCTACGAGCAGTACTTC; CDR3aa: CSVEAVPYEQYF
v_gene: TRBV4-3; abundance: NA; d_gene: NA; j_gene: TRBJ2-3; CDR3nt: TGCGCCAGCAGCCAAGAGGGATTAGGGGCAGATACGCAGTATTTT; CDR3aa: CASSQEGLGADTQYF
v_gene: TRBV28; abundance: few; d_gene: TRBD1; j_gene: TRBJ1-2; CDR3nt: TGTGCCACAGGGGGCTTGATAGGCTACACCTTC; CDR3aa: CATGGLIGYTF
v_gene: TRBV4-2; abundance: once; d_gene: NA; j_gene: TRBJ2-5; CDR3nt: TGTGCCAGCAGCCAAGATTTTGCCAGCGCCCAAGAGACCCAGTACTTC; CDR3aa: CASSQDFASAQETQYF
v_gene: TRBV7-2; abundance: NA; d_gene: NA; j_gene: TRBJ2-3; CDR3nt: TGTGCCAGCAGCTTAGACCCCGCCGGGGTCACAGATACGCAGTATTTT; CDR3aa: CASSLDPAGVTDTQYF
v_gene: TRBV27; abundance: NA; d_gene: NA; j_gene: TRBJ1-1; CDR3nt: TGTGCCAGCAGATCCTTGGGGGGGAACACTGAAGCTTTCTTT; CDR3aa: CASRSLGGNTEAFF
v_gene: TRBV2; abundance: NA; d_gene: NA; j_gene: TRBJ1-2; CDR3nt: TGTGCCAGCAGTGAGGCCCAGACCACCAACTATGGCCACACCTTC; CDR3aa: CASSEAQTTNYGHTF
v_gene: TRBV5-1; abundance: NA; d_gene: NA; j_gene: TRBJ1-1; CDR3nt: TGCGCCAGCAGCTTTGCAGGGGAGACTGAAGCTTTCTTT; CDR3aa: CASSFAGETEAFF
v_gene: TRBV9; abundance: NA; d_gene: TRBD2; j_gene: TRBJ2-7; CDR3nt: TGTGTCAGCAGCCTTGGACTAGCGGGTAAACAAACCTACGAGCAGTACTTC; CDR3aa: CVSSLGLAGKQTYEQYF
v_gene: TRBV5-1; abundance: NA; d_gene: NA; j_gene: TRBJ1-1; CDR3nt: TGCGCCAGCAGCTTGGGGGGGCCGATGAACACTGAAGCTTTCTTT; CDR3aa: CASSLGGPMNTEAFF
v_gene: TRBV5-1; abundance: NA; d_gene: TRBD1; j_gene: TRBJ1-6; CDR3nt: TGCGCCAGCAGCTACGGACAGGGTGATTATAATTCACCCCTCCACTTT; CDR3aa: CASSYGQGDYNSPLHF
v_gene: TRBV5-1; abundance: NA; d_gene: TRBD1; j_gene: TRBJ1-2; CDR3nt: TGCGCCAGCAGCGATGGACAGGGGGTTGATGGCTACACCTTC; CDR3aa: CASSDGQGVDGYTF
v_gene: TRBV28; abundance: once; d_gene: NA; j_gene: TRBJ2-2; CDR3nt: TGTGCCAGCAGTTCTTACGGGTCTAAGTCCGGGGAGCTGTTTTTT; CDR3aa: CASSSYGSKSGELFF
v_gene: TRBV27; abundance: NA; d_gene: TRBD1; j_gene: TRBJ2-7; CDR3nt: TGTGCCAGCAGTTTGACCCTAGTGGGACAGGGGGCCCCTCTTGAGCAGTACTTC; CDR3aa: CASSLTLVGQGAPLEQYF
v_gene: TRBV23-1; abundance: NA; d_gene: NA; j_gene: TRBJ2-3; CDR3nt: TGCGCCAGCAGTCAAACTGGGAGCCCCGCGAAGGTCACAGATACGCAGTATTTT; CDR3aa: CASSQTGSPAKVTDTQYF
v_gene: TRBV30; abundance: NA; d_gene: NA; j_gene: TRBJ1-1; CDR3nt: TGTGACGGAGAGGGCTCCTCGAACACTGAAGCTTTCTTT; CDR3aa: CDGEGSSNTEAFF
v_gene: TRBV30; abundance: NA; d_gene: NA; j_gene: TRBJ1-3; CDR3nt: TGTGCCTGGAGTTCGGGAAACACCATATATTTT; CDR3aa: CAWSSGNTIYF
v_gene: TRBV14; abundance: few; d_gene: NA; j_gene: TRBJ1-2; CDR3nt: TGTGCCAGCAGCCAAAGGGGGTACGATGGCTACACCTTC; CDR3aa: CASSQRGYDGYTF
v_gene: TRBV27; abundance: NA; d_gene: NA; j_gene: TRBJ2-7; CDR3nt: TGTGCCAGCTCCTTAGGGCCAGGGGAGCCTGCATCTCAATACGAGCAGTACTTC; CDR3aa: CASSLGPGEPASQYEQYF
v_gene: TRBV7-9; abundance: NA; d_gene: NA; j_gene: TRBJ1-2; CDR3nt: TGTGCCAGCAGCCAGGACAGCTATGGCTACACCTTC; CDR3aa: CASSQDSYGYTF